These T cell receptor beta chains were read from a single sample in a study of blood T cells in healthy people across ages. TCRdb called the 5' RACE reads again in MiXCR, with one record for every CDR3 protein. The table has about 290,000 distinct CDR3 sequences, roughly 26% seen once. Specimen: blood. These receptors all stem from a woman in her sixties or seventies in good health. Each CDR3 is given with its conserved first and last residue. A D gene is named only where the DNA matches it firmly. Size is stated for part of the rows, as once, few or many counts, or as a class when the clone is expanded.

j_call: TRBJ2-5
v_call: TRBV4-1
d_call: -
clone_size: -
cdr3_aa: CASSQDGTLYF
cdr3_nt: TGCGCCAGCAGCCAAGATGGGACCCTGTACTTC

j_call: TRBJ2-1
v_call: TRBV27
d_call: TRBD2
clone_size: -
cdr3_aa: CASSFETSGSYEQFF
cdr3_nt: TGTGCCAGCAGTTTCGAGACTAGCGGGAGTTATGAGCAGTTCTTC

j_call: TRBJ2-7
v_call: TRBV7-9
d_call: TRBD2
clone_size: few
cdr3_aa: CASSTGISGVYEQYF
cdr3_nt: TGTGCCAGCAGCACCGGAATTAGCGGGGTCTACGAGCAGTACTTC

j_call: TRBJ1-2
v_call: TRBV4-3
d_call: TRBD1
clone_size: few
cdr3_aa: CASSQDSGTGTVVGYGYTF
cdr3_nt: TGCGCCAGCAGCCAAGATTCCGGGACAGGGACGGTGGTTGGCTATGGCTACACCTTC

j_call: TRBJ2-5
v_call: TRBV5-1
d_call: TRBD2
clone_size: few
cdr3_aa: CASSLSSSGYQETQYF
cdr3_nt: TGCGCCAGCAGCTTGTCGTCTAGCGGGTACCAAGAGACCCAGTACTTC

j_call: TRBJ2-5
v_call: TRBV2
d_call: -
clone_size: few
cdr3_aa: CASNLAGETQYF
cdr3_nt: TGTGCCAGCAATCTAGCTGGAGAGACCCAGTACTTC

j_call: TRBJ2-3
v_call: TRBV12-3/TRBV12-4
d_call: -
clone_size: -
cdr3_aa: CASSFRITGTQYF
cdr3_nt: TGTGCCAGCAGTTTTAGGATCACAGGTACGCAGTATTTT

j_call: TRBJ2-7
v_call: TRBV6-1
d_call: TRBD1
clone_size: few
cdr3_aa: CASSAMGGTGGHEQYF
cdr3_nt: TGTGCCAGCAGCGCCATGGGGGGGACAGGGGGCCACGAGCAGTACTTC

j_call: TRBJ1-4
v_call: TRBV7-9
d_call: -
clone_size: -
cdr3_aa: CASSFFNVEKLFF
cdr3_nt: TGTGCCAGCAGCTTTTTTAATGTCGAAAAACTGTTTTTT

j_call: TRBJ2-5
v_call: TRBV20-1
d_call: -
clone_size: few
cdr3_aa: CSASRGGGQETQYF
cdr3_nt: TGCAGTGCTAGCCGAGGTGGCGGCCAAGAGACCCAGTACTTC

j_call: TRBJ2-1
v_call: TRBV4-2
d_call: TRBD2
clone_size: few
cdr3_aa: CASSRPLAGTNNEQFF
cdr3_nt: TGTGCCAGCAGCCGCCCACTAGCGGGAACCAACAATGAGCAGTTCTTC

j_call: TRBJ2-1
v_call: TRBV4-2
d_call: TRBD2
clone_size: many
cdr3_aa: CASSQDIASGRPPLVIF
cdr3_nt: TGTGCCAGCAGCCAAGACATAGCTAGCGGGAGACCTCCGTTAGTAATCTTC

j_call: TRBJ2-5
v_call: TRBV29-1
d_call: -
clone_size: -
cdr3_aa: CSVGEEATQYF
cdr3_nt: TGCAGCGTTGGGGAGGAGGCGACCCAGTACTTC

j_call: TRBJ2-1
v_call: TRBV9
d_call: TRBD1
clone_size: -
cdr3_aa: CASSALSGTGVGNEQFF
cdr3_nt: TGTGCCAGCAGCGCGTTGTCCGGGACAGGGGTGGGAAATGAGCAGTTCTTC

j_call: TRBJ1-1
v_call: TRBV27
d_call: TRBD1
clone_size: few
cdr3_aa: CASSFGGGGTEAFF
cdr3_nt: TGTGCCAGCAGTTTTGGAGGGGGCGGAACTGAAGCTTTCTTT

j_call: TRBJ1-5
v_call: TRBV11-1
d_call: -
clone_size: -
cdr3_aa: CATRSSGPNQPQHF
cdr3_nt: TGTGCCACCCGGTCATCAGGGCCCAATCAGCCCCAGCATTTT

j_call: TRBJ2-2
v_call: TRBV5-1
d_call: TRBD2
clone_size: -
cdr3_aa: CASSLGSSGTNTGELFF
cdr3_nt: TGCGCCAGCAGCTTGGGCTCTAGCGGGACCAACACCGGGGAGCTGTTTTTT

j_call: TRBJ2-3
v_call: TRBV7-9
d_call: TRBD1
clone_size: many
cdr3_aa: CASSQRQGKTDTQYF
cdr3_nt: TGTGCCAGCAGCCAAAGACAGGGGAAGACAGATACGCAGTATTTT

j_call: TRBJ2-2
v_call: TRBV20-1
d_call: -
clone_size: -
cdr3_aa: CSAWRPAGGELFF
cdr3_nt: TGCAGTGCTTGGCGCCCGGCGGGCGGGGAGCTGTTTTTT

j_call: TRBJ2-7
v_call: TRBV18
d_call: -
clone_size: -
cdr3_aa: CASAAQGNPNEQYF
cdr3_nt: TGTGCCAGCGCGGCACAGGGTAATCCCAACGAGCAGTACTTC

j_call: TRBJ2-5
v_call: TRBV6-1
d_call: -
clone_size: -
cdr3_aa: CASRHDGMGQETQYF
cdr3_nt: TGTGCCAGCAGGCACGATGGTATGGGCCAAGAGACCCAGTACTTC

j_call: TRBJ2-3
v_call: TRBV7-2
d_call: -
clone_size: -
cdr3_aa: CASSLLRERTDTQYF
cdr3_nt: TGTGCCAGCAGCTTACTTCGGGAGCGCACAGATACGCAGTATTTT

j_call: TRBJ2-5
v_call: TRBV9
d_call: -
clone_size: many
cdr3_aa: CASSAYLQETQYF
cdr3_nt: TGTGCCAGCAGCGCCTACCTACAAGAGACCCAGTACTTC

j_call: TRBJ1-3
v_call: TRBV5-1
d_call: -
clone_size: many
cdr3_aa: CASSIGVSRNTIYF
cdr3_nt: TGCGCCAGCAGCATCGGGGTCTCGAGAAACACCATATATTTT

j_call: TRBJ2-7
v_call: TRBV20-1
d_call: TRBD2
clone_size: few
cdr3_aa: CSARDLLREDEQYF
cdr3_nt: TGCAGTGCTAGAGATCTATTGCGGGAGGACGAGCAGTACTTC

j_call: TRBJ2-1
v_call: TRBV4-1
d_call: TRBD2
clone_size: -
cdr3_aa: CASSPGLAGGNEQFF
cdr3_nt: TGCGCCAGCAGCCCGGGACTAGCGGGAGGTAATGAGCAGTTCTTC

j_call: TRBJ2-3
v_call: TRBV29-1
d_call: TRBD2
clone_size: few
cdr3_aa: CSVDGASGSTDTQYF
cdr3_nt: TGCAGCGTTGATGGGGCTAGCGGATCCACAGATACGCAGTATTTT

j_call: TRBJ2-2
v_call: TRBV29-1
d_call: -
clone_size: -
cdr3_aa: CSAGGQYTGELFF
cdr3_nt: TGCAGCGCCGGAGGACAATACACCGGGGAGCTGTTTTTT

j_call: TRBJ2-1
v_call: TRBV29-1
d_call: -
clone_size: few
cdr3_aa: CSASGGVRGEQFF
cdr3_nt: TGCAGCGCCTCAGGAGGAGTCCGGGGTGAGCAGTTCTTC

j_call: TRBJ1-1
v_call: TRBV6-2/TRBV6-3
d_call: -
clone_size: -
cdr3_aa: CASSYGIMNTEAFF
cdr3_nt: TGTGCCAGCAGTTACGGGATAATGAACACTGAAGCTTTCTTT

j_call: TRBJ2-1
v_call: TRBV11-1
d_call: -
clone_size: -
cdr3_aa: CASSRDLTRNEQFF
cdr3_nt: TGTGCCAGCAGCCGAGACTTAACTAGAAATGAGCAGTTCTTC

j_call: TRBJ1-1
v_call: TRBV12-3/TRBV12-4
d_call: TRBD1
clone_size: -
cdr3_aa: CASSLAGGPEAFF
cdr3_nt: TGTGCCAGCAGTTTAGCAGGGGGCCCTGAAGCCTTCTTT

j_call: TRBJ2-1
v_call: TRBV4-1
d_call: TRBD1
clone_size: few
cdr3_aa: CASSQGNRGFYNEQFF
cdr3_nt: TGCGCCAGCAGCCAGGGGAACAGGGGTTTCTACAATGAGCAGTTCTTC

j_call: TRBJ2-7
v_call: TRBV14
d_call: -
clone_size: -
cdr3_aa: CASRSTSSAYEQYF
cdr3_nt: TGTGCCTCCCGGAGTACTAGTTCTGCCTACGAGCAGTACTTC

j_call: TRBJ2-7
v_call: TRBV28
d_call: TRBD2
clone_size: few
cdr3_aa: CASSPTGGASSYEQYF
cdr3_nt: TGTGCCAGCAGTCCCACGGGGGGGGCGAGCTCCTACGAGCAGTACTTC

j_call: TRBJ2-5
v_call: TRBV12-3/TRBV12-4
d_call: TRBD2
clone_size: -
cdr3_aa: CASSPGATSGRGETQYF
cdr3_nt: TGTGCCAGCAGTCCCGGCGCTACTAGCGGGAGGGGGGAGACCCAGTACTTC

j_call: TRBJ2-7
v_call: TRBV7-2
d_call: TRBD2
clone_size: few
cdr3_aa: CASSLEGGGSGSYEQYF
cdr3_nt: TGTGCCAGCAGCTTAGAGGGGGGAGGGAGCGGGAGCTACGAGCAGTACTTC

j_call: TRBJ2-5
v_call: TRBV20-1
d_call: -
clone_size: few
cdr3_aa: CSARDPPGSQETQYF
cdr3_nt: TGCAGTGCTAGAGATCCTCCGGGGTCCCAAGAGACCCAGTACTTC

j_call: TRBJ2-7
v_call: TRBV20-1
d_call: TRBD2
clone_size: few
cdr3_aa: CSARALLAAYEQYF
cdr3_nt: TGCAGTGCTAGAGCTCTACTAGCGGCCTACGAGCAGTACTTC

j_call: TRBJ2-1
v_call: TRBV5-5
d_call: -
clone_size: few
cdr3_aa: CASSPGGQTNEQFF
cdr3_nt: TGTGCCAGCAGCCCTGGTGGGCAGACCAATGAGCAGTTCTTC

j_call: TRBJ1-1
v_call: TRBV7-2
d_call: -
clone_size: once
cdr3_aa: CASSLLPARRAFF
cdr3_nt: TGTGCCAGCAGCCTTCTGCCGGCCAGGAGAGCTTTCTTT

j_call: TRBJ1-2
v_call: TRBV7-9
d_call: -
clone_size: once
cdr3_aa: CASSFDRIHGYTF
cdr3_nt: TGTGCCAGCAGCTTCGACAGGATCCATGGCTACACCTTC

j_call: TRBJ2-7
v_call: TRBV28
d_call: -
clone_size: -
cdr3_aa: CANSSPDEQYF
cdr3_nt: TGTGCCAACAGTTCACCGGACGAGCAGTACTTC

j_call: TRBJ2-7
v_call: TRBV20-1
d_call: -
clone_size: -
cdr3_aa: CSASRPGTTYEQYF
cdr3_nt: TGCAGTGCTAGTCGGCCAGGAACTACCTACGAGCAGTACTTC

j_call: TRBJ2-1
v_call: TRBV28
d_call: -
clone_size: few
cdr3_aa: CASSPTGRSSYNEQFF
cdr3_nt: TGTGCCAGCAGTCCCACCGGGCGGAGCTCCTACAATGAGCAGTTCTTC

j_call: TRBJ2-2
v_call: TRBV6-4
d_call: -
clone_size: few
cdr3_aa: CASSDLNTGELFF
cdr3_nt: TGTGCCAGCAGTGACTTAAACACCGGGGAGCTGTTTTTT

j_call: TRBJ1-4
v_call: TRBV7-9
d_call: TRBD1
clone_size: few
cdr3_aa: CASSYGTGSQKLFF
cdr3_nt: TGTGCCAGCAGCTACGGGACAGGGAGTCAAAAACTGTTTTTT

j_call: TRBJ2-1
v_call: TRBV7-9
d_call: -
clone_size: few
cdr3_aa: CASSLGRINEQFF
cdr3_nt: TGTGCCAGCAGCTTAGGCAGGATCAATGAGCAGTTCTTC

j_call: TRBJ2-4
v_call: TRBV7-2
d_call: TRBD1
clone_size: -
cdr3_aa: CASSFRTGKAKNIQYF
cdr3_nt: TGTGCCAGCAGCTTCCGGACAGGGAAAGCCAAAAACATTCAGTACTTC

j_call: TRBJ2-7
v_call: TRBV28
d_call: -
clone_size: many
cdr3_aa: CATWRWSGEQYF
cdr3_nt: TGTGCCACTTGGAGGTGGAGTGGCGAGCAGTACTTC

j_call: TRBJ1-6
v_call: TRBV6-1
d_call: -
clone_size: few
cdr3_aa: CASSVRRQGGSPLHF
cdr3_nt: TGTGCCAGCAGTGTAAGGCGGCAGGGCGGTTCACCCCTCCACTTT

j_call: TRBJ2-3
v_call: TRBV12-3/TRBV12-4
d_call: -
clone_size: -
cdr3_aa: CASSALRGASTDTQYF
cdr3_nt: TGTGCCAGCAGCGCCTTACGGGGAGCGAGCACAGATACGCAGTATTTT

j_call: TRBJ1-1
v_call: TRBV6-1
d_call: -
clone_size: -
cdr3_aa: CASSERQGVNTEAFF
cdr3_nt: TGTGCCAGCAGTGAAAGGCAGGGTGTGAACACTGAAGCTTTCTTT

j_call: TRBJ2-1
v_call: TRBV12-3/TRBV12-4
d_call: -
clone_size: few
cdr3_aa: CASSLMGNEQFF
cdr3_nt: TGTGCCAGCAGTTTGATGGGAAATGAGCAGTTCTTC